This T cell receptor beta chain originates from a study of metastatic and nonmetastatic thyroid tumors. Study details: Repertoires from malignant and benign thyroid patients were compared across blood and tumor or nodule tissue. Study outcomes and limitations: In both blood and tumor samples, TCR beta diversity was reported significantly higher for malignant than benign nodules.

In the original analysis: To classify distant metastasis in papillary thyroid cancer, a model was built from CDR3 differences across clinicopathological groups. TCRdb reassembled clones from the PCR reads with MiXCR. Clone size and V and J calls follow TCRdb, not the original study. The sample has 7,000 to 10,000 clones; 25% to 35% are singletons. In this sample, this clone turned up a few times. Its antigen is undetermined. There were no patients who had received any treatment before thyroid surgery. The ends were cut back, 3 bases at V and 0 bases at J, with 9 bases in the middle. Germline CDR1 and CDR2: ENHRY and SYGVKD. CDR3 length: 14 residues.

Material for sequencing was tumor tissue. The sequence was obtained from a female donor with papillary thyroid cancer or a benign thyroid nodule (not recorded which). Some clones in this sample may be carry-over from other donors' samples. J is TRBJ2-7 and V is TRBV10-3; no clear D. CDR3 sequence: CAISEHSPSYEQYF. DNA for the CDR3: TGTGCCATCAGTGAACACAGTCCCTCCTACGAGCAGTACTTC.